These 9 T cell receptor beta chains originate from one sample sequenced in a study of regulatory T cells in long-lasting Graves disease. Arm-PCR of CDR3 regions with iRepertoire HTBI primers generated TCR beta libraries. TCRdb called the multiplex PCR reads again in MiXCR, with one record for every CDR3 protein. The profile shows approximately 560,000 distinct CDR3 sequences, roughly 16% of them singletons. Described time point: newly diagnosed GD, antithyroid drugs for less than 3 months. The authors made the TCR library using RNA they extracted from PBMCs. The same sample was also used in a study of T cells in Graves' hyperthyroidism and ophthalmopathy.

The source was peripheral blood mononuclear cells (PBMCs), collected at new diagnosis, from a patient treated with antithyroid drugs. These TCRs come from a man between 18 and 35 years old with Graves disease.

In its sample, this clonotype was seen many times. The chain's CDR3 is CSVEFELAGGTYEQYF. The CDR3 DNA reads as TGCAGCGTTGAGTTCGAGTTGGCGGGAGGGACCTACGAGCAGTACTTC. This chain joins TRBV29-1 and TRBJ2-7; 9 bases line up with TRBD2. This CDR3 has 16 residues. The V gene's germline CDR1 is SQVTM and CDR2 ANQGSEA. Trimming took 3 bases from V and 2 from J; bases not matched to a gene: 11.

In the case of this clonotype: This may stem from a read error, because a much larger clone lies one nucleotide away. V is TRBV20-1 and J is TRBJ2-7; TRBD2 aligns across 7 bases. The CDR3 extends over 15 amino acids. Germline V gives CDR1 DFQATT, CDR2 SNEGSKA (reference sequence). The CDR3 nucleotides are TGCAGTGCTTTAGCGGGCCACTCCTCTTACTACGAGCAGAACTTC. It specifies CSALAGHSSYYEQNF.

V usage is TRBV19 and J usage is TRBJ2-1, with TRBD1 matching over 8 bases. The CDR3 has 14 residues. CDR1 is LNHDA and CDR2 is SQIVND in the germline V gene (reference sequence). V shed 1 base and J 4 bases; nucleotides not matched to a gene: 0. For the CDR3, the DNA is TGTGCCAGTAGTATAGGGGACAGGTACAATGAGCAGTTCTTC. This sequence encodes CASSIGDRYNEQFF.

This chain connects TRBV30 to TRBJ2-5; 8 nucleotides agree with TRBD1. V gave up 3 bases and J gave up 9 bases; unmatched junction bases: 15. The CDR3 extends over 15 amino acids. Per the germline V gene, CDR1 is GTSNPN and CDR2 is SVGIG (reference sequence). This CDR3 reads CAWRRNSGGRSSQYF. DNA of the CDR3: TGTGCCTGGAGGAGAAACTCAGGGGGCCGGTCCTCCCAGTACTTC.

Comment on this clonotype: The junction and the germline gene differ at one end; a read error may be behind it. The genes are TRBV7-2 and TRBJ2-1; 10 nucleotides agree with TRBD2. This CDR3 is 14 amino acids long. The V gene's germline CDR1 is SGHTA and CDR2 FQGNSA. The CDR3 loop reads CASSLAGEYNEQSF. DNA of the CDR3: TGTGCCAGTTCCCTAGCGGGAGAATACAATGAGCAGTCCTTC.

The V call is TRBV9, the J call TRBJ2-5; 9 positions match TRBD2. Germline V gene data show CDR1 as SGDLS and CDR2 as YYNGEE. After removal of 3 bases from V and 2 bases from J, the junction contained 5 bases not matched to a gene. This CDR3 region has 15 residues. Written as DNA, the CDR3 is TGTGCCAGCAGCGAGGTAGCGGGGGCGCAAGAGACCCAGTACTTC. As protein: CASSEVAGAQETQYF.

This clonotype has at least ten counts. For the CDR3, the DNA is TGTGCCAGCAGTGTTATGCCGAGGGATACGCAGTATTTT. It specifies CASSVMPRDTQYF. V usage is TRBV2 and J usage is TRBJ2-3; D gene ambiguous. V lost 4 bases to trimming and J lost 6 bases, with 11 bases between them. Germline V lookup: CDR1 SNHLY, CDR2 FYNNEI. This CDR3 spans 13 amino acids. Combining the CDR3 with reference TRBV2 and TRBJ2-3 gives the whole variable domain EPEVTQTPSHQVTQMGQEVILRCVPISNHLYFYWYRQILGQKVEFLVSFYNNEISEKSEIFDDQFSVERPDGSNFTLKIRSTKLEDSAMYFCASSVMPRDTQYFGPGTRLTVL.

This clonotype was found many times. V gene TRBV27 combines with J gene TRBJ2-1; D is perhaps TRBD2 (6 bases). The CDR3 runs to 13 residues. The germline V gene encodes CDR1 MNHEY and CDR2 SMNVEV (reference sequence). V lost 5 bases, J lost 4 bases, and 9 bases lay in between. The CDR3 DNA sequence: TGTGCCAGCAGTCGGGAGTGGTACAATGAGCAGTTCTTC. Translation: CASSREWYNEQFF.

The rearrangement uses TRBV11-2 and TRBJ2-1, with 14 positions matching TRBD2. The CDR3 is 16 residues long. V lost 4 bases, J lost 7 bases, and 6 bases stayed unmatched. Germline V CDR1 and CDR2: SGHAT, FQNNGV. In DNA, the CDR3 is TGTGCCAGCAGCTCCGCGACTAGCGGGAGGGCTAATGAGCAGTTCTTC. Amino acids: CASSSATSGRANEQFF.